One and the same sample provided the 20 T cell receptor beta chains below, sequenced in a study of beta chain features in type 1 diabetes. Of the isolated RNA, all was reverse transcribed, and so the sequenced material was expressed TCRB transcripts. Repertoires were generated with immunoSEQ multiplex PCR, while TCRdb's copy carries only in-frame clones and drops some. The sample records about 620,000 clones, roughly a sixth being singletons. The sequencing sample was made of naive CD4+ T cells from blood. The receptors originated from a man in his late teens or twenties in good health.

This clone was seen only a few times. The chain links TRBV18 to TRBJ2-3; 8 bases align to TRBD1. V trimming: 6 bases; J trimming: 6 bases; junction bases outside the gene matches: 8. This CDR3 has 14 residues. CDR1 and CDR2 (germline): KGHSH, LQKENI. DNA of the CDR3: TGTGCCAGCTCCACCTACAGGGGGGCCGATACGCAGTATTTT. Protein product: CASSTYRGADTQYF.

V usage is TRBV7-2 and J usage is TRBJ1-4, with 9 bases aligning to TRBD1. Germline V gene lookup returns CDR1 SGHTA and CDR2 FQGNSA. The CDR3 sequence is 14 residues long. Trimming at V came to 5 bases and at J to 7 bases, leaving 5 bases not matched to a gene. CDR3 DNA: TGTGCCAGCAGCGAACAGGGGGCTGGTGAAAAACTGTTTTTT. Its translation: CASSEQGAGEKLFF.

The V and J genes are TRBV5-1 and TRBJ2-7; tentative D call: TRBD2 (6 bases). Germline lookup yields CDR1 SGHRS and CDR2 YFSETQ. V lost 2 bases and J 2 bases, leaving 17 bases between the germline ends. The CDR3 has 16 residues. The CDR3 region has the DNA TGCGCCAGCAGCTTAGGTGCGGGGCCTTCAACCTACGAGCAGTACTTC. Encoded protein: CASSLGAGPSTYEQYF.

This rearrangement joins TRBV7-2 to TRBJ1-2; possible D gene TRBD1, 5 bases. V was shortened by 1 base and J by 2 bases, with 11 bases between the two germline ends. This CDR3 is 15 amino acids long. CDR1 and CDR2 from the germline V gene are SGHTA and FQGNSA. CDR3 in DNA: TGTGCCAGCAGCTTAGAAGCGGGGCGGAACTATGGCTACACCTTC. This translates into CASSLEAGRNYGYTF.

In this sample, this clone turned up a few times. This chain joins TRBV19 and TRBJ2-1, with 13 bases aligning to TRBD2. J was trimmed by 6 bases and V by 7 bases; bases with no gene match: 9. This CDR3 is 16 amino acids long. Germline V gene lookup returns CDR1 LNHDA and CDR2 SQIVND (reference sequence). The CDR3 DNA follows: TGTGCCAGTATACCCTCCGGGACTAGCGGGGTCAATGAGCAGTTCTTC. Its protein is CASIPSGTSGVNEQFF.

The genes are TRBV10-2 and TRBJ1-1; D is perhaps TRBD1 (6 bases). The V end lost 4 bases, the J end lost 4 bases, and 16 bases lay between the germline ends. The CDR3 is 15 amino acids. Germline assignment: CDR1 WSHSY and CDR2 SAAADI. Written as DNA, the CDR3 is TGCGCCAGCAGTGTCACACAGGGTTTCGGCACTGAAGCTTTCTTT. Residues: CASSVTQGFGTEAFF.

CDR3 residues: CASSERVYTEAFF. The CDR3 region has the DNA TGTGCCAGCAGTGAGAGGGTTTATACTGAAGCTTTCTTT. The rearrangement joins TRBV6-5 to TRBJ1-1; D remains unclear. CDR3 length: 13 residues. Germline CDR1 MNHEY, CDR2 SVGAGI. Trimming left V 5 bases short and J 5 bases short, with 12 bases between.

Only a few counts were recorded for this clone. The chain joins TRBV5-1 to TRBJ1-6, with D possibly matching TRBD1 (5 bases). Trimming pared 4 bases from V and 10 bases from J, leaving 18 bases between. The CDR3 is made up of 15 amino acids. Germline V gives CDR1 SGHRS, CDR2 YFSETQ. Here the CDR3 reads CASSVRGRLGSPLHF. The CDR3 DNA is TGCGCCAGCAGCGTAAGGGGAAGGTTGGGCTCACCCCTCCACTTT.

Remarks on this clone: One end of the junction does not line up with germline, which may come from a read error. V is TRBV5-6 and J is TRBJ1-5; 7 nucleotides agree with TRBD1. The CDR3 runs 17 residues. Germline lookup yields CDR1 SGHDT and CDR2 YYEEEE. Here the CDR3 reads CASSPGGRGYSNHPQHF. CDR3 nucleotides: TGTGCCAGCAGCCCCGGCGGCAGGGGGTATAGCAATCACCCCCAGCATTTT.

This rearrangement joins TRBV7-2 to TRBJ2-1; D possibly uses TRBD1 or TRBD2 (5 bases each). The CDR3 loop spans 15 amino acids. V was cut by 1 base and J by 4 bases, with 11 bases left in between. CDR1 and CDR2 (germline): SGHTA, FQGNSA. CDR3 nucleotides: TGTGCCAGCAGCTTAGACCCGGGACGGTACAATGAGCAGTTCTTC. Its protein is CASSLDPGRYNEQFF.

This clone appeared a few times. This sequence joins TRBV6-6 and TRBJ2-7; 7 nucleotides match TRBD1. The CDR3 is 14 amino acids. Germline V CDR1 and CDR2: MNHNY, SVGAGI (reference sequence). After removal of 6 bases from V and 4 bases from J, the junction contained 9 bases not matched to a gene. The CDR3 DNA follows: TGTGCCAGCAGCCAACGGACAGGACTGTACGAGCAGTACTTC. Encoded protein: CASSQRTGLYEQYF.

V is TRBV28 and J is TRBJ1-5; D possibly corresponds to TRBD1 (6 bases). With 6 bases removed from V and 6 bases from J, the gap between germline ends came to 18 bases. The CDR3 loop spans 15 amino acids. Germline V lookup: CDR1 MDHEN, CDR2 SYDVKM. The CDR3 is CASRSLLRGLQPQHF. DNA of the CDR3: TGTGCCAGCAGATCCCTTCTACGGGGGCTTCAGCCCCAGCATTTT.

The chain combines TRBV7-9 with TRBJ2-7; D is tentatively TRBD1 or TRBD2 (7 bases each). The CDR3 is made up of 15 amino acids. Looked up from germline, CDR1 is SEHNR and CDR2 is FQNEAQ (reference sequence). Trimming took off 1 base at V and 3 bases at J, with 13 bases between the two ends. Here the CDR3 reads CASSLEGGGSYEQYF. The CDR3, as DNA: TGTGCCAGCAGCTTAGAAGGGGGCGGGAGCTACGAGCAGTACTTC.

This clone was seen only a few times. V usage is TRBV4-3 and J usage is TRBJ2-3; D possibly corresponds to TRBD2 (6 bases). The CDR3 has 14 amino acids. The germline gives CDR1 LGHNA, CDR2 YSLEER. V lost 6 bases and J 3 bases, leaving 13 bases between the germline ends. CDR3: CASRRGPGTDTQYF. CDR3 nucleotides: TGCGCCAGCAGGCGGGGCCCAGGAACAGATACGCAGTATTTT.

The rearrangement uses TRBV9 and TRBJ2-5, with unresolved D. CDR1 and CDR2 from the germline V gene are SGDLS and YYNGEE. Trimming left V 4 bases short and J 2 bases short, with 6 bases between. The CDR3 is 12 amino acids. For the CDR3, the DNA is TGTGCCAGCAGCCTGGGACAAGAGACCCAGTACTTC. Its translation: CASSLGQETQYF.

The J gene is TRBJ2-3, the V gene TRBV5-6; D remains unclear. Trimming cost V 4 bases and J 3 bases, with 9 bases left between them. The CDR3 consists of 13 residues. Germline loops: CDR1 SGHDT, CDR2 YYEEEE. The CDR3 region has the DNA TGTGCCAGCAGCCCTCCTGGGACAGATACGCAGTATTTT. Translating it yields CASSPPGTDTQYF.

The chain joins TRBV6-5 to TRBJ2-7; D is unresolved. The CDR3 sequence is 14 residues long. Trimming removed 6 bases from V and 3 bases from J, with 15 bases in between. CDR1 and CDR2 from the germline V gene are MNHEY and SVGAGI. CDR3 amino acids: CASSRDGNRYEQYF. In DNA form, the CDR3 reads TGTGCCAGCAGCCGTGACGGTAACCGCTACGAGCAGTACTTC.

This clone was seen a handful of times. The CDR3 here is CASSQQGLAGGPRDTQYF. CDR3 bases: TGTGCCAGCAGCCAACAGGGACTAGCGGGGGGGCCGCGAGATACGCAGTATTTT. This chain joins TRBV4-2 and TRBJ2-3; 16 bases align to TRBD2. The CDR3 sequence is 18 residues long. V trimming: 2 bases; J trimming: 5 bases; junction bases outside the gene matches: 7. Germline V gives CDR1 LGHNA, CDR2 YNFKEQ.

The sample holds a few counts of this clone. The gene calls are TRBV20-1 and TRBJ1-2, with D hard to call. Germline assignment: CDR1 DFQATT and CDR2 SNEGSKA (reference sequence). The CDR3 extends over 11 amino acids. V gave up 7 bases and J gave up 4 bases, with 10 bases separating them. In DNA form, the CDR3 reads TGCAGTGAAGGAAGTGCCTATGGCTACACCTTC. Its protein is CSEGSAYGYTF.

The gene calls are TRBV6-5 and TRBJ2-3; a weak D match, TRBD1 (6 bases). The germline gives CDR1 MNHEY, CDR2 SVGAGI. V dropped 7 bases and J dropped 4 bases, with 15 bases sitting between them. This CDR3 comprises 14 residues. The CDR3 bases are TGTGCCAGCATTGATCTGGGGGCGTCAGATACGCAGTATTTT. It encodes CASIDLGASDTQYF.